This TCR beta chain was recorded in a study of cytomegalovirus exposure and HLA in healthy donors. Germline V lookup: CDR1 LNHDA, CDR2 SQIVND (reference sequence). The V gene end was trimmed by 5 bases and the J gene end by 5 bases; junction bases not matched to a gene: 10. The CDR3 is 16 amino acids. Some clones are missing from TCRdb's copy, which holds only in-frame ones; the method was immunoSEQ multiplex PCR. The sample holds 150,000 to 200,000 clones, roughly 90% seen once. The sequence was collected from a woman under 30 in good health and CMV-seronegative. The J gene is TRBJ2-2, the V gene TRBV19, with TRBD1 matching 8 bases. The sample taken for sequencing was PBMCs. CDR3 protein: CASSLRQGMGTGELFF. CDR3 in DNA: TGTGCCAGTAGTCTCCGACAGGGGATGGGTACCGGGGAGCTGTTTTTT.